Presented here are 29 T cell receptor beta chains from one specimen sequenced in a study of PD-1 blockade in classical Hodgkin lymphoma. Repertoires were generated with immunoSEQ multiplex PCR, while TCRdb's copy carries only in-frame clones and drops some. There are about 41,000 clones in the sample; around 74% occur only once, and about 2.7% lies in the top ten. Time point denoted: cycle 4 day 1 (C4D1), after 5 to 7 weeks of nivolumab. Brentuximab vedotin exposure varied, and every patient relapsed after autologous stem cell transplantation. Sequenced material: peripheral blood mononuclear cells (PBMCs), taken before the fourth cycle of nivolumab. These receptors all stem from a human donor with classical Hodgkin lymphoma.

This chain uses TRBV30 with TRBJ2-1, with TRBD2 matching over 11 bases. Germline assignment: CDR1 GTSNPN and CDR2 SVGIG (reference sequence). J lost 7 bases, V lost 5 bases, and 10 bases had no gene match. The length of the CDR3 is 15 residues. CDR3 region: CAWSILAGGSNEQFF. For the CDR3, the DNA is TGTGCCTGGTCGATCTTAGCGGGGGGGTCTAATGAGCAGTTCTTC.

The chain has TRBV10-3 and TRBJ2-2, with 9 bases that match TRBD1. Trimming took 2 bases from V and 7 from J; bases not matched to a gene: 8. This CDR3 has 16 amino acids. Germline V lookup: CDR1 ENHRY, CDR2 SYGVKD. DNA for the CDR3: TGTGCCATCAGTGAGGAGTGGACAGGGGATAGCGGGGAGCTGTTTTTT. This sequence encodes CAISEEWTGDSGELFF.

The chain combines TRBV27 with TRBJ1-2; D possibly corresponds to TRBD1 (6 bases). The V end lost 5 bases, the J end lost 0 bases, and 19 bases lay between the germline ends. Germline loops: CDR1 MNHEY, CDR2 SMNVEV (reference sequence). The CDR3 has 17 residues. CDR3 nucleotide sequence: TGTGCCAGCAGTCCCTTCGGACAGTCACAAGCTAACTATGGCTACACCTTC. It encodes CASSPFGQSQANYGYTF.

This clone has only one observation. At the DNA level, this CDR3 is encoded by other sequences in the same sample as well. This chain links TRBV6-5 with TRBJ1-5; TRBD1 might be the D (5 bases). The CDR3 runs to 12 residues. Trimming shortened V by 6 bases and J by 7 bases, and 10 bases separated the two germline ends. The germline CDR1 and CDR2 sequences are MNHEY and SVGAGI. The chain's CDR3 is CASRQGGQPQHF. In nucleotides, the CDR3 is TGTGCCAGCAGGCAGGGAGGGCAGCCCCAGCATTTT.

The chain links TRBV21-1 to TRBJ1-5. TRBV21-1 corresponds to a pseudogene. The CDR3 length is 16 residues. This CDR3 is CASSKNTQLGNQPQHF. The CDR3 DNA is TGTGCCAGCAGCAAAAACACGCAATTAGGGAATCAGCCCCAGCATTTT.

The chain links TRBV29-1 to TRBJ2-5, with D unclear. CDR3 length: 13 residues. Germline assignment: CDR1 SQVTM and CDR2 ANQGSEA. Trimming removed 2 bases at V and 5 bases at J, with 12 bases between. In nucleotides, the CDR3 is TGCAGCGTTGAACAGGAGCTGCGGGAGACCCAGTACTTC. It specifies CSVEQELRETQYF.

This chain connects TRBV5-1 to TRBJ2-7, with no clear D. The ends were cut back, 0 bases at V and 6 bases at J, with 10 bases in the middle. Germline CDR1 reads SGHRS; CDR2 reads YFSETQ. CDR3 size: 13 residues. Written as DNA, the CDR3 is TGCGCCAGCAGCTTGGAGCCGTTGGTCGAGCAGTACTTC. Its translation is CASSLEPLVEQYF.

The chain has TRBV11-1 and TRBJ1-6, with TRBD1 matching over 7 bases. CDR1 and CDR2 from the germline V gene are SGHAT and FQDESV (reference sequence). V lost 5 bases, J lost 0 bases, and 7 bases stayed unmatched. The CDR3 is 17 residues long. The CDR3 sequence is CASSTGQTSSYNSPLHF. The CDR3 DNA follows: TGTGCCAGCAGCACGGGACAGACCAGCTCCTATAATTCACCCCTCCACTTT.

The gene calls are TRBV6-5 and TRBJ2-2; D possibly matches TRBD1 or TRBD2 (5 bases each). Germline assignment: CDR1 MNHEY and CDR2 SVGAGI. The V end lost 2 bases, the J end lost 3 bases, and 13 bases lay between the germline ends. The CDR3 runs to 16 residues. CDR3 region: CASSYGDPSHTGELFF. CDR3 DNA: TGTGCCAGCAGTTACGGGGACCCCTCTCACACCGGGGAGCTGTTTTTT.

This clone was recorded once. This sequence joins TRBV29-1 and TRBJ1-1; D gene unclear. CDR1 is SQVTM, CDR2 ANQGSEA, per germline. The V and J ends lost 0 bases and 3 bases respectively, with 8 bases between them. The CDR3 has 13 amino acids. The CDR3 protein is CSVEDLGDTEAFF. CDR3 bases: TGCAGCGTTGAAGATCTGGGCGACACTGAAGCTTTCTTT.

The sample holds one count of this clone. The chain links TRBV5-4 to TRBJ1-2; D not certain. The CDR3 extends over 11 amino acids. V lost 5 bases to trimming and J lost 8 bases, with 10 bases between them. Germline-derived CDR1 and CDR2 are SGHNT and YYREEE (reference sequence). For the CDR3, the DNA is TGTGCCAGCAGTCAAAATGAGGGCTACACCTTC. Protein: CASSQNEGYTF. The full variable domain, completed using reference TRBV5-4 and TRBJ1-2, is ETGVTQSPTHLIKTRGQQVTLRCSSQSGHNTVSWYQQALGQGPQFIFQYYREEENGRGNFPPRFSGLQFPNYSSELNVNALELDDSALYLCASSQNEGYTFGSGTRLTVV.

V is TRBV27 and J is TRBJ1-6, with D possibly TRBD1 on 6 matching bases. Germline CDR1 reads MNHEY; CDR2 reads SMNVEV (reference sequence). The CDR3 sequence is 17 residues long. Trimming took off 6 bases at V and 1 base at J, with 16 bases between the two ends. CDR3 loop: CASRETQGRSYNSPLHF. CDR3 bases: TGTGCCAGCAGGGAGACACAGGGCAGGTCCTATAATTCACCCCTCCACTTT.

The chain carries TRBV6-1 and TRBJ2-3, with TRBD2 matching 10 bases. CDR1 is MNHNS and CDR2 is SASEGT in the germline V gene. The V segment lost 10 bases and the J segment 2 bases; nucleotides outside the gene matches: 3. The CDR3 covers 13 residues. The CDR3 loop is CATLAGVTDTQYF. The CDR3 DNA is TGTGCCACGCTAGCGGGGGTCACAGATACGCAGTATTTT.

The chain links TRBV4-2 to TRBJ1-6; D unresolved. V dropped 5 bases and J dropped 16 bases, with 12 bases sitting between them. The CDR3 is 11 residues long. Germline values: CDR1 LGHNA, CDR2 YNFKEQ. CDR3 DNA sequence: TGTGCCAGCAGCTTGGATGAGATTCTCCACTTT. Translating it yields CASSLDEILHF.

CDR3 DNA: TGTGCCAGCAGTTTCCCGGCGCCTGAAGCTTTCTTT. Translating it yields CASSFPAPEAFF. The gene calls are TRBV6-5 and TRBJ1-1; no clear D. The V end was cut by 4 bases, the J end by 6 bases, with 9 bases between. This CDR3 is 12 amino acids long. Germline values: CDR1 MNHEY, CDR2 SVGAGI.

There are a few counts of this clone. The chain uses TRBV2 and TRBJ2-1; TRBD2 matches 8 bases. The ends lost 6 bases at V and 6 bases at J; junction bases unmatched: 10. From germline, CDR1 is SNHLY and CDR2 FYNNEI. This CDR3 contains 15 residues. CDR3 in DNA: TGTGCCAGCAGCCCCCCCGGAGCGGGGGTCAATGAGCAGTTCTTC. It encodes CASSPPGAGVNEQFF.

J is TRBJ2-2 and V is TRBV7-9; tentatively, D is TRBD1 (6 bases). The CDR3 runs 14 residues. Germline lookup yields CDR1 SEHNR and CDR2 FQNEAQ (reference sequence). V was shortened by 8 bases and J by 6 bases, with 16 bases between the two germline ends. This CDR3 is CASVAMAGAGELFF. The CDR3, as DNA: TGTGCCAGCGTAGCTATGGCAGGGGCCGGGGAGCTGTTTTTT.

Turning to this clone: Other DNA sequences in this specimen translate into the identical CDR3. The chain recombines TRBV4-2 with TRBJ2-1; D unresolved. With 1 base removed from V and 7 bases from J, the gap between germline ends came to 5 bases. Germline V gives CDR1 LGHNA, CDR2 YNFKEQ. There are 12 residues in the CDR3. CDR3 DNA: TGTGCCAGCAGCCAAGCTGATAATGAGCAGTTCTTC. Protein product: CASSQADNEQFF.

For this clone: A junction boundary mismatches the germline segment, possibly from a read error. Written as DNA, the CDR3 is TGTGCCATCAGTGAAAACCCCCGGACAGCCAACACTGAAGCTTTCTTT. Encoded protein: CAISENPRTANTEAFF. The chain carries TRBV6-1 and TRBJ1-1; weak D call: TRBD1 (6 bases). The germline CDR1 and CDR2 sequences are MNHNS and SASEGT. This CDR3 spans 16 amino acids.

The V gene is TRBV7-3, the J gene TRBJ2-6, with TRBD1 matching 9 bases. CDR3 length: 19 residues. Germline CDR1 SGHTA, CDR2 FQGTGA. J was trimmed by 0 bases and V by 5 bases; bases with no gene match: 11. CDR3 sequence: CASSLYGQGFTSGANVLTF. Here the CDR3 DNA reads TGTGCCAGCAGCCTATATGGACAGGGGTTCACCTCTGGGGCCAACGTCCTGACTTTC.

This clone showed up just once. The rearrangement uses TRBV14 and TRBJ1-2, with D perhaps TRBD1 (6 bases). The V gene lost 2 bases and the J gene lost 4 bases, with 11 bases spanning the gap. This CDR3 contains 14 residues. The germline V gene has CDR1 SGHDN and CDR2 FVKESK. The CDR3 coding sequence is TGTGCCAGCAGCCAAAATGTAGGGGGCTATGGCTACACCTTC. This sequence encodes CASSQNVGGYGYTF.

This clone rates as medium-sized. This rearrangement joins TRBV21-1 to TRBJ2-4; TRBD2, the D gene given by the table, was not confirmed from the DNA. TRBV21-1 is recorded as a pseudogene. CDR3 length: 12 amino acids. The CDR3: CASSPGFRGKYF. The CDR3, as DNA: TGTGCCAGCAGCCCGGGGTTCAGAGGGAAGTACTTC.

V is TRBV2 and J is TRBJ1-2, with 8 bases matching TRBD1. The CDR3 has 13 amino acids. Germline loops: CDR1 SNHLY, CDR2 FYNNEI. V dropped 6 bases and J dropped 6; count of bases not matched to a gene: 6. The CDR3: CASRLDRENGYTF. As DNA, the CDR3 is TGTGCCAGCAGACTGGACAGGGAAAATGGCTACACCTTC. Full variable domain (missing parts from reference TRBV2 and TRBJ1-2): EPEVTQTPSHQVTQMGQEVILRCVPISNHLYFYWYRQILGQKVEFLVSFYNNEISEKSEIFDDQFSVERPDGSNFTLKIRSTKLEDSAMYFCASRLDRENGYTFGSGTRLTVV.

This clone is labeled medium-sized. This chain uses TRBV19 with TRBJ1-1, with D unclear. Germline V CDR1 and CDR2: LNHDA, SQIVND (reference sequence). The CDR3 has 15 amino acids. The germline V and J ends were trimmed by 0 bases and 0 bases, with 8 bases remaining between them. Written as DNA, the CDR3 is TGTGCCAGTAGTATAGACTGGGCAGTGAACACTGAAGCTTTCTTT. Translated: CASSIDWAVNTEAFF. Drawing the rest from reference TRBV19 and TRBJ1-1, the complete variable domain is DGGITQSPKYLFRKEGQNVTLSCEQNLNHDAMYWYRQDPGQGLRLIYYSQIVNDFQKGDIAEGYSVSREKKESFPLTVTSAQKNPTAFYLCASSIDWAVNTEAFFGQGTRLTVV.

The chain is built from TRBV18 and TRBJ2-6; a possible D gene is TRBD1 (6 bases). The length of the CDR3 is 16 residues. V was clipped by 3 bases and J by 2 bases, with 11 bases between them. Germline CDR1 KGHSH, CDR2 LQKENI. The CDR3 is CASSPASGAGANVLTF. The CDR3 bases are TGTGCCAGCTCACCTGCCTCAGGGGCTGGGGCCAACGTCCTGACTTTC.

The chain recombines TRBV6-5 with TRBJ2-5; D is ambiguous. V was pared by 6 bases and J by 4 bases, with 9 bases between. There are 12 residues in the CDR3. Germline CDR1 reads MNHEY; CDR2 reads SVGAGI. The DNA of the CDR3 is TGTGCCAGCAGAGAAGGGTTAGAGACCCAGTACTTC. Translating it yields CASREGLETQYF.

The gene calls are TRBV6-6 and TRBJ1-3; D is possibly TRBD1 (5 bases). The ends were cut back, 2 bases at V and 7 bases at J, with 9 bases in the middle. This CDR3 has 13 amino acids. CDR1 MNHNY and CDR2 SVGAGI come from the germline V gene (reference sequence). The CDR3 here is CASSYGRDNTIYF. CDR3 nucleotide sequence: TGTGCCAGCAGTTACGGCAGGGACAACACCATATATTTT.

The chain has TRBV10-3 and TRBJ2-7, with 9 bases matching TRBD1. This CDR3 region has 17 residues. With 0 bases clipped from V and 1 base from J, the junction kept 7 bases outside the gene matches. The V gene's germline CDR1 is ENHRY and CDR2 SYGVKD. CDR3 residues: CAISESQGTGTSYEQYF. The CDR3 DNA is TGTGCCATCAGTGAGTCCCAAGGGACAGGGACATCCTACGAGCAGTACTTC.

The gene calls are TRBV23-1 and TRBJ1-2; 10 nucleotides align to TRBD1. TRBV23-1 is treated as an ORF (open reading frame) with a function not yet certain. This CDR3 has 14 amino acids. The V segment lost 6 bases and the J segment 3 bases; nucleotides outside the gene matches: 4. In nucleotides, the CDR3 is TGCGCCAGCAGAAGGGACAGGGGAGACTATGGCTACACCTTC. It is translated as CASRRDRGDYGYTF.